This T cell receptor beta chain derives from a study of identical twins. Trimming removed 3 bases from V and 4 bases from J; junction bases left unmatched: 9. Germline loops: CDR1 SGHAT, CDR2 FQNNGV. This CDR3 has 16 residues. The study's findings and limits: With abundant cord blood beta clonotypes, insertions were fewer; memory repertoires showed no such pattern. Zero-insertion results could be subject to partial confounding by invariant MAIT and iNKT cells.

At least ten counts were recorded for this clonotype. Its antigen is not identified. TCRdb ran MiXCR on the 5' RACE reads and lists one entry per CDR3 protein. This sample has roughly 710,000 distinct CDR3 sequences, with around 6% found just once. The material sequenced was naive T cells sorted from blood. The sequence was collected from a man aged 18 to 35 in good health. The chain is built from TRBV11-2 and TRBJ2-5; 9 bases line up with TRBD2. The CDR3 region has the DNA TGTGCCAGCAGCTTGCGGGCGGGAGGGGAGAGAGAGACCCAGTACTTC. It is translated as CASSLRAGGERETQYF.